This TCR beta chain was profiled in a study of T cells in Graves' hyperthyroidism and ophthalmopathy. Overall study results and limits: Ophthalmopathy and stable hyperthyroidism were told apart by a 13 V-J model. Ophthalmopathy onset followed model prediction by a median approximately 6.2 months.

This CDR3 has 18 amino acids. Trimming removed 8 bases at V and 0 bases at J, with 26 bases between. Per germline, CDR1 SGDLS and CDR2 YYNGEE. This clonotype was found many times. Antigen specificity is unknown. The authors took PBMCs from 10 ml fresh peripheral blood. The source material, RNA transcripts, was used to amplify TCR beta CDR3 regions. TCR CDR3 underwent first-round RT-PCR with the HTBI primer set. Via MiXCR, TCRdb re-called the multiplex PCR reads, giving one row per CDR3 protein. The repertoire consists of around 200,000 distinct CDR3 sequences, with approximately 15% occurring once and the leading ten covering roughly 30%.

This clonotype was sampled from a woman aged 50 to 60 with Graves' hyperthyroidism. Material for sequencing was blood. This sequence joins TRBV9 and TRBJ1-1, with a weak D call TRBD1 (5 bases). CDR3 sequence reads: CASSWGTHPSRMNTEAFF. The CDR3 region has the DNA TGTGCCAGTAGTTGGGGGACCCACCCTTCTAGGATGAACACTGAAGCTTTCTTT. The full variable domain, with the rest looked up from reference TRBV9 and TRBJ1-1, is DSGVTQTPKHLITATGQRVTLRCSPRSGDLSVYWYQQSLDQGLQFLIQYYNGEERAKGNILERFSAQQFPDLHSELNLSSLELGDSALYFCASSWGTHPSRMNTEAFFGQGTRLTVV.